A single sample gave rise to the 9 T cell receptor beta chains below, sequenced in a study of technical replicates of blood from several donors. Assay: immunoSEQ multiplex PCR; the TCRdb copy retains only in-frame clones and omits some. The profile covers roughly 70,000 clones, with over 85% appearing a single time and 0.3% to 0.5% taken by the ten largest. The sample was T cells isolated from PBMCs. All receptors come from a human donor in good health.

V is TRBV5-1 and J is TRBJ1-5; D is possibly TRBD1 (6 bases). Trimming took off 2 bases at V and 5 bases at J, with 8 bases between the two ends. The germline CDR1 and CDR2 sequences are SGHRS and YFSETQ. This CDR3 has 13 residues. In DNA form, the CDR3 reads TGCGCCAGCAGCTTAGGGGGACATCAGCCCCAGCATTTT. Its translation is CASSLGGHQPQHF.

This rearrangement joins TRBV29-1 to TRBJ2-7, with 8 bases aligning to TRBD2. Germline CDR1 is SQVTM and CDR2 is ANQGSEA. This CDR3 comprises 13 residues. Trimming removed 0 bases from V and 3 bases from J; junction bases left unmatched: 1. The CDR3 DNA reads TGCAGCGTTGAAGAAGGGACTAGCTACGAGCAGTACTTC. Translated, it gives CSVEEGTSYEQYF.

This chain links TRBV5-1 with TRBJ1-1; 7 positions agree with TRBD1. With V trimmed by 6 bases and J by 4 bases, 6 bases remained unmatched. CDR3 length equals 13 residues. Germline-derived CDR1 and CDR2 are SGHRS and YFSETQ. The CDR3 DNA reads as TGCGCCAGCAACAGGGCAGGGGGCACTGAAGCTTTCTTT. Translated: CASNRAGGTEAFF.

This clone has a handful of counts. The chain has TRBV14 and TRBJ1-1, with a possible D match to TRBD1 (5 bases). The CDR3 sequence is 13 residues long. CDR1 and CDR2 (germline): SGHDN, FVKESK. Trimming stripped 2 bases from V and 1 base from J, with 5 bases between. The CDR3 DNA reads TGTGCCAGCAGCCAACAGGGGAACACTGAAGCTTTCTTT. This sequence encodes CASSQQGNTEAFF.

The V gene is TRBV27, the J gene TRBJ2-5, with 7 bases identical to TRBD1. V lost 7 bases, J lost 4 bases, and 9 bases stayed unmatched. Germline V lookup: CDR1 MNHEY, CDR2 SMNVEV (reference sequence). The CDR3 consists of 14 residues. The CDR3 reads CASTLTGTAETQYF. CDR3 in DNA: TGTGCCAGCACTTTGACAGGGACGGCAGAGACCCAGTACTTC.

This chain joins TRBV30 and TRBJ2-7, with TRBD1 identical over 7 bases. The germline V gene has CDR1 GTSNPN and CDR2 SVGIG (reference sequence). This CDR3 is 14 amino acids long. Trimming at V came to 0 bases and at J to 3 bases, leaving 5 bases not matched to a gene. The CDR3 spells CAWSVGQAFYEQYF. CDR3 coding DNA: TGTGCCTGGAGTGTAGGACAGGCCTTCTACGAGCAGTACTTC.

This rearrangement joins TRBV28 to TRBJ2-6, with D uncertain. Trimming shortened V by 3 bases and J by 4 bases, and 4 bases separated the two germline ends. Germline loops: CDR1 MDHEN, CDR2 SYDVKM. The CDR3 is 13 residues long. This CDR3 is CASSFGGANVLTF. The DNA for the CDR3 is TGTGCCAGCAGTTTTGGCGGGGCCAACGTCCTGACTTTC.

The chain links TRBV4-3 to TRBJ1-5; 7 bases match TRBD1. The trim removed 0 bases at V and 3 bases at J, leaving 2 bases unmatched. CDR3 size: 15 residues. Germline V gene data show CDR1 as LGHNA and CDR2 as YSLEER. This chain's CDR3 is CASSQETGDNQPQHF. CDR3 DNA sequence: TGCGCCAGCAGCCAAGAAACAGGGGACAATCAGCCCCAGCATTTT.

The gene calls are TRBV7-9 and TRBJ2-3; 7 bases are shared with TRBD1. J was trimmed by 1 base and V by 8 bases; bases with no gene match: 6. Germline V gene lookup returns CDR1 SEHNR and CDR2 FQNEAQ (reference sequence). The CDR3 extends over 14 amino acids. The CDR3 region has the DNA TGTGCCAGCTCTGAGGGGGCAGGCACAGATACGCAGTATTTT. This gives the protein CASSEGAGTDTQYF. Full variable domain (outside the CDR3, taken from reference TRBV7-9 and TRBJ2-3): DTGVSQNPRHKITKRGQNVTFRCDPISEHNRLYWYRQTLGQGPEFLTYFQNEAQLEKSRLLSDRFSAERPKGSFSTLEIQRTEQGDSAMYLCASSEGAGTDTQYFGPGTRLTVL.